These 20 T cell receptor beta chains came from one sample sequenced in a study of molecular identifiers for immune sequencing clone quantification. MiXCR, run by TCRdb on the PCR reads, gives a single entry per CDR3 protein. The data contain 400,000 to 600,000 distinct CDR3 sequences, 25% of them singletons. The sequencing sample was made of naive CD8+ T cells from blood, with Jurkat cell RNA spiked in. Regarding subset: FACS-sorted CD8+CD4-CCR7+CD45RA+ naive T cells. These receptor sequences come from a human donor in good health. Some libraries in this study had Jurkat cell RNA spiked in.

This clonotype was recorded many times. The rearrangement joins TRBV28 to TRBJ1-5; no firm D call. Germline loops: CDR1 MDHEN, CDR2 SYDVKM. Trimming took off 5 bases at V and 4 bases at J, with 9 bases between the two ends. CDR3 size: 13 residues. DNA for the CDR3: TGTGCCAGCAGTCCAGGTATTAATCAGCCCCAGCATTTT. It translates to CASSPGINQPQHF.

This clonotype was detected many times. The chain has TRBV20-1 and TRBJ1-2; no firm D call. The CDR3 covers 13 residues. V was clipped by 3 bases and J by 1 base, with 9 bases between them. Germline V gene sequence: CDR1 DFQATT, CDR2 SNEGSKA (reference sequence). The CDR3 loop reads CSASEDVNYGYTF. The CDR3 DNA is TGCAGTGCTAGCGAGGACGTTAACTATGGCTACACCTTC.

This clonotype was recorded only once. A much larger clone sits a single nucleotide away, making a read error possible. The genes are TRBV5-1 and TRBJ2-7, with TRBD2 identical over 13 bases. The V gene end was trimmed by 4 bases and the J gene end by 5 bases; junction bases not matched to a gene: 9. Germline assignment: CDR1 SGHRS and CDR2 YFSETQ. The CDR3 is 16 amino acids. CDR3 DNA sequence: TGCGCCAGCAGCACATTTGGACTAGCGGGAGTCAACGAGCAGTACTTC. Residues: CASSTFGLAGVNEQYF.

CDR3 protein: CASSYGGTEQFF. In DNA, the CDR3 is TGTGCCAGCAGTTACGGAGGGACAGAGCAGTTCTTC. The gene calls are TRBV6-5 and TRBJ2-1; D may be TRBD1 or TRBD2 (6 bases each). The CDR3 runs 12 residues. From germline, CDR1 is MNHEY and CDR2 SVGAGI. Deletions cut 2 bases from V and 10 bases from J, with 9 bases between.

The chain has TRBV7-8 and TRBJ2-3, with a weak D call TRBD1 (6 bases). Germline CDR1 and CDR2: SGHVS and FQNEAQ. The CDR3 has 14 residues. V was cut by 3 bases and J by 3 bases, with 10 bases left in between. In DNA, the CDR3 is TGTGCCAGCAGCTTCCCGGACAGTACAGATACGCAGTATTTT. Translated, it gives CASSFPDSTDTQYF.

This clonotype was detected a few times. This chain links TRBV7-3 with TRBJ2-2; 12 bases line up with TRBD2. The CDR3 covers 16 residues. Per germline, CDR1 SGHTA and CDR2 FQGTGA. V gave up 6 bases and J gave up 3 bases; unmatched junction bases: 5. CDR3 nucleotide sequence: TGTGCCAGCAGAATCCGGACTAGCGGGGACACCGGGGAGCTGTTTTTT. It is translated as CASRIRTSGDTGELFF.

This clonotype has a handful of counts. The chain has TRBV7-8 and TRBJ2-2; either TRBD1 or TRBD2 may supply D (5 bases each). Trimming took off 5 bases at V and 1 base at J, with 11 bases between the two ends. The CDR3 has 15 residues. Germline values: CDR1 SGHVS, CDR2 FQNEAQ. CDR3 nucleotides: TGTGCCAGCAGCCGGGGACGGTTGAACACCGGGGAGCTGTTTTTT. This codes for CASSRGRLNTGELFF. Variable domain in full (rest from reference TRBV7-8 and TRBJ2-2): GAGVSQSPRYKVAKRGQDVALRCDPISGHVSLFWYQQALGQGPEFLTYFQNEAQLDKSGLPSDRFFAERPEGSVSTLKIQRTQQEDSAVYLCASSRGRLNTGELFFGEGSRLTVL.

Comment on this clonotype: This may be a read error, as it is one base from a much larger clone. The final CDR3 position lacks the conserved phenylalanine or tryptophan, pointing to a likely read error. This chain's CDR3 is CSVASGGNTIYL. CDR3 DNA: TGCAGCGTTGCTTCCGGGGGAAACACCATATATCTT. This rearrangement joins TRBV29-1 to TRBJ1-3; no clear D gene. Germline V gene sequence: CDR1 SQVTM, CDR2 ANQGSEA. V lost 4 bases to trimming and J lost 4 bases, with 8 bases between them. The CDR3 is 12 amino acids.

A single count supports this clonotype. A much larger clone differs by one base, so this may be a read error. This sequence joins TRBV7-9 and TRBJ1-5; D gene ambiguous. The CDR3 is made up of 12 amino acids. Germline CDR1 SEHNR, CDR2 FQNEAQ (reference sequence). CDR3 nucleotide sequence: TGTGCCAGCAGCTTATGGGATCAGCACCAGCATTTT. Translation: CASSLWDQHQHF.

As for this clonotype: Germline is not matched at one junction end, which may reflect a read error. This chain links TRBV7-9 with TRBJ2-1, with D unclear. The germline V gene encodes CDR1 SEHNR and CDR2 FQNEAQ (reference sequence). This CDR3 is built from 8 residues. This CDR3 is CATLIEDF. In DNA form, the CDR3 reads TGTGCCACTCTCATAGAGGATTTC.

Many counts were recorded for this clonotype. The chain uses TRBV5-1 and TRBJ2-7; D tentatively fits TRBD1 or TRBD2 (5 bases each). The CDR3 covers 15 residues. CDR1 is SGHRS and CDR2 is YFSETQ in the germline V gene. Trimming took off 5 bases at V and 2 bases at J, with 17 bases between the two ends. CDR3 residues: CASSVGLGRAYEQYF. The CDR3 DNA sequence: TGCGCCAGCAGTGTCGGGCTGGGGCGGGCCTACGAGCAGTACTTC.

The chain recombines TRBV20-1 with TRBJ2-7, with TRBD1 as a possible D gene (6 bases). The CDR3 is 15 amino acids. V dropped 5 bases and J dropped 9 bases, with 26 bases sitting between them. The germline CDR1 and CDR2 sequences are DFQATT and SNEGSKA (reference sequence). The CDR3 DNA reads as TGCAGTGCTGTTTACACCGGACAGATTTCGGACGCGCAGTACTTC. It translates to CSAVYTGQISDAQYF.

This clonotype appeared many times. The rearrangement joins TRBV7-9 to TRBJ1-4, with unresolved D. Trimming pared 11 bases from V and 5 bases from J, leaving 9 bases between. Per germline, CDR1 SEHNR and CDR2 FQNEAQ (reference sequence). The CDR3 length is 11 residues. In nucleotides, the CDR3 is TGTGCCGTTGACCTAAATGAAAAACTGTTTTTT. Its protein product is CAVDLNEKLFF.

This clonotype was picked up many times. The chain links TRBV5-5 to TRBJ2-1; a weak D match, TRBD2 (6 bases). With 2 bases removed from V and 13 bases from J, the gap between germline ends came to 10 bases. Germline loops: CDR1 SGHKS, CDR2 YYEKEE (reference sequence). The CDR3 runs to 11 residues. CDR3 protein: CASSLPGLQFF. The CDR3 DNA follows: TGTGCCAGCAGCTTACCGGGACTTCAGTTCTTC.

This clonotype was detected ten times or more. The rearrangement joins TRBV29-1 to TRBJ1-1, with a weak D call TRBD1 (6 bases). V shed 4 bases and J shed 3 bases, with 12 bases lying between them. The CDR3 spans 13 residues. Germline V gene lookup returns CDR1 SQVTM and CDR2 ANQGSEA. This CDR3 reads CSVVQGFDTEAFF. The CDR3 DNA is TGCAGCGTTGTTCAGGGGTTCGACACTGAAGCTTTCTTT.

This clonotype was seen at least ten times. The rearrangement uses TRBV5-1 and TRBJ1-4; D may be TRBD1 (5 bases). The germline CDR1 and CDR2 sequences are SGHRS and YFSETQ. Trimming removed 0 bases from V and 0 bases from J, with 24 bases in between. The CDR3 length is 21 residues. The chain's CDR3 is CASSLVLPSGRANPTNEKLFF. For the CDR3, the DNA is TGCGCCAGCAGCTTGGTTCTTCCCTCCGGCAGGGCTAACCCAACTAATGAAAAACTGTTTTTT.

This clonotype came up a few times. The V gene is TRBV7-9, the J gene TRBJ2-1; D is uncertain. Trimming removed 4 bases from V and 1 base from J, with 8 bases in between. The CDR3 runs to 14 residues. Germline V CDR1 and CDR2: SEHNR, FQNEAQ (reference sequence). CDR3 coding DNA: TGTGCCAGCAGCTCCGAACTGTCCTACAATGAGCAGTTCTTC. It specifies CASSSELSYNEQFF.

CDR3 bases: TGTGCCAGCAGCCAAGGTTTCGATGAGCAGTTCTTC. This codes for CASSQGFDEQFF. This chain joins TRBV4-2 and TRBJ2-1, with D hard to call. Germline V lookup: CDR1 LGHNA, CDR2 YNFKEQ. The CDR3 totals 12 residues. V was pared by 1 base and J by 8 bases, with 6 bases between.

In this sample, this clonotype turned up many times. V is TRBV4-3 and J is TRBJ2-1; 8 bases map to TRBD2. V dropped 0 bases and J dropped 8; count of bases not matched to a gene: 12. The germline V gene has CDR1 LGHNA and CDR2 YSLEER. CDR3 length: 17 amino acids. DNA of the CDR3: TGCGCCAGCAGCCAAGACAATTCAGGACTAGCATTTTATGAGCAGTTCTTC. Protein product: CASSQDNSGLAFYEQFF.

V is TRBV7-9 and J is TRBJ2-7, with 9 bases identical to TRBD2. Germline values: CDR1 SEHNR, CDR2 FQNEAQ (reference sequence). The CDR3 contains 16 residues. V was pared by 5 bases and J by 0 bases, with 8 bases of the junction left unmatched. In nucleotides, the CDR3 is TGTGCCAGCAGCCTTGTTAGCGGGAGAAACTCCTACGAGCAGTACTTC. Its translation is CASSLVSGRNSYEQYF.